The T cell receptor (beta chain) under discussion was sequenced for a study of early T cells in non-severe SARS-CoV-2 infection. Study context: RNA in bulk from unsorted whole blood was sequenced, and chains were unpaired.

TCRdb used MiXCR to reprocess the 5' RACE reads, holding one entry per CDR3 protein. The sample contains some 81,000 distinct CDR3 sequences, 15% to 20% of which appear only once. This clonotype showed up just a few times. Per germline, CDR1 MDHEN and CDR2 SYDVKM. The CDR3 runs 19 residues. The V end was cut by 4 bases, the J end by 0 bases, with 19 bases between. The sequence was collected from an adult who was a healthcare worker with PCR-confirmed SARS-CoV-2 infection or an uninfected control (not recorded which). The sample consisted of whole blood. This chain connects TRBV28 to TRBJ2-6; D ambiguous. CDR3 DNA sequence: TGTGCCAGCAGTTCAATAGGTCCTGCTTCCATCTCTGGGGCCAACGTCCTGACTTTC. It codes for CASSSIGPASISGANVLTF.